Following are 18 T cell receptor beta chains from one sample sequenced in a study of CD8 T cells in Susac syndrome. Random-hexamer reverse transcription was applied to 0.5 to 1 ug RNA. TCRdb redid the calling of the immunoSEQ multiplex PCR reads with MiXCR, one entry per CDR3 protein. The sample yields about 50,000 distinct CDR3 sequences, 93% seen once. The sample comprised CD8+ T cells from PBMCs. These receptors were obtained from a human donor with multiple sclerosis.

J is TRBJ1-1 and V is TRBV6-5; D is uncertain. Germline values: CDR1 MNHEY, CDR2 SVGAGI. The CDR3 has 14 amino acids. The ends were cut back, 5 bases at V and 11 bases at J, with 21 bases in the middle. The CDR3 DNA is TGTGCCAGCAGTGAACGGGAGCACTATTCGGACGCTTTCTTT. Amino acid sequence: CASSEREHYSDAFF.

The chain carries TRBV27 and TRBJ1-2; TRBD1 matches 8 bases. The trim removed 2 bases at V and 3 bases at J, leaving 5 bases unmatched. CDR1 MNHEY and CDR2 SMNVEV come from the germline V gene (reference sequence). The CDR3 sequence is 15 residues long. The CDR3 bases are TGTGCCAGCAGTTTAATGCAGGGGGCCTACTATGGCTACACCTTC. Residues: CASSLMQGAYYGYTF.

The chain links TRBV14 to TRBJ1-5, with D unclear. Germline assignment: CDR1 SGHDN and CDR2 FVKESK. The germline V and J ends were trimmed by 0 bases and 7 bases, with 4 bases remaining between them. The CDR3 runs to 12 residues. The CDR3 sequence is CASSQETQPQHF. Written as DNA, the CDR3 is TGTGCCAGCAGCCAAGAGACCCAGCCCCAGCATTTT.

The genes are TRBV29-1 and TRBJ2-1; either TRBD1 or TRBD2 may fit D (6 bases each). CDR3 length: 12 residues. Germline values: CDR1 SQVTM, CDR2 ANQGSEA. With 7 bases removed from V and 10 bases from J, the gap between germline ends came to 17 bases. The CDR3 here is CSAWGATREQFF. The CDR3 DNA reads TGCAGCGCTTGGGGGGCCACGAGGGAGCAGTTCTTC.

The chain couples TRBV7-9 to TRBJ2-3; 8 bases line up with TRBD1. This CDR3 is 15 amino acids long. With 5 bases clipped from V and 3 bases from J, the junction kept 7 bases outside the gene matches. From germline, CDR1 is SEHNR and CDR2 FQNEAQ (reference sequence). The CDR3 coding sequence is TGTGCCAGCAGCCACAGGGGGTTATTGACAGATACGCAGTATTTT. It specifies CASSHRGLLTDTQYF.

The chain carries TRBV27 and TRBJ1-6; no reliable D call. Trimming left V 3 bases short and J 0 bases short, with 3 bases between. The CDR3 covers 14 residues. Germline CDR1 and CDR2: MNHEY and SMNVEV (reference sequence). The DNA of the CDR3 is TGTGCCAGCAGTTTCGGCTCCTATAATTCACCCCTCCACTTT. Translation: CASSFGSYNSPLHF.

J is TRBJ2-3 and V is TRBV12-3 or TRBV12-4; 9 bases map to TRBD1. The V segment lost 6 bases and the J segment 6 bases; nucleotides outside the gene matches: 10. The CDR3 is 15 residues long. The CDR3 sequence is CASRPGGQGLDTQYF. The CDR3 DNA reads TGTGCCAGCAGACCGGGGGGACAGGGATTGGATACGCAGTATTTT.

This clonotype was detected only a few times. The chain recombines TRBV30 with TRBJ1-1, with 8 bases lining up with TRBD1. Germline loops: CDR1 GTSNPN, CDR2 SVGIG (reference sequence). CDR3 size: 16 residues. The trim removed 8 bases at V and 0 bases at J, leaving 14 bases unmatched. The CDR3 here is CALLKVAGGLNTEAFF. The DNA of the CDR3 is TGTGCCCTCCTAAAGGTGGCAGGGGGCCTGAACACTGAAGCTTTCTTT.

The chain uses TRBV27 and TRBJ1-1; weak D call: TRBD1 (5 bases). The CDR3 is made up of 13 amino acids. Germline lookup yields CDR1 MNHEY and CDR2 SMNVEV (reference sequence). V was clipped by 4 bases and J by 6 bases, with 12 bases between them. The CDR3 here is CASSSGGVPEAFF. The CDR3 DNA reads TGTGCCAGCAGTTCCGGGGGAGTCCCTGAAGCTTTCTTT.

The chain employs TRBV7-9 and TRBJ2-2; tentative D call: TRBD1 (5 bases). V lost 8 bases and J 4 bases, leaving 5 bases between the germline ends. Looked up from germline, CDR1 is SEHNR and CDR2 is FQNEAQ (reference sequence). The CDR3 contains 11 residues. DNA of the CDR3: TGTGCCAGCCAGGGCACCGGGGAGCTGTTTTTT. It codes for CASQGTGELFF.

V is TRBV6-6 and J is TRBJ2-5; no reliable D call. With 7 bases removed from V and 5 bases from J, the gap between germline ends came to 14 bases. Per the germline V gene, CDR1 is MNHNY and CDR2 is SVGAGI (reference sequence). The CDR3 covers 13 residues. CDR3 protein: CASTNGSEETQYF. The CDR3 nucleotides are TGTGCCAGCACCAATGGGTCGGAGGAGACCCAGTACTTC.

CDR3 region: CASSLVSGGLNEQFF. The CDR3, as DNA: TGTGCCAGCAGCTTAGTTAGCGGGGGGCTCAATGAGCAGTTCTTC. The V and J genes are TRBV7-2 and TRBJ2-1; 10 bases align to TRBD2. Trimming cost V 1 base and J 6 bases; bases outside gene matches: 3. The CDR3 runs to 15 residues. Germline CDR1 is SGHTA and CDR2 is FQGNSA.

The CDR3 here is CSARGPTPYEQYF. CDR3 sequence (DNA): TGCAGTGCTAGAGGTCCCACGCCCTACGAGCAGTACTTC. The chain employs TRBV20-1 and TRBJ2-7; D is uncertain. Germline V gene sequence: CDR1 DFQATT, CDR2 SNEGSKA (reference sequence). The CDR3 extends over 13 amino acids. V dropped 1 base and J dropped 2 bases, with 9 bases sitting between them.

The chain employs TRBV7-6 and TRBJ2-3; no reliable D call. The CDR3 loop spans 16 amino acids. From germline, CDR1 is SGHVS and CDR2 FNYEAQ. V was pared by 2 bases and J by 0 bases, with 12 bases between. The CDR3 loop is CASSLTPIGSTDTQYF. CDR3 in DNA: TGTGCCAGCAGCTTAACCCCGATCGGGAGCACAGATACGCAGTATTTT.

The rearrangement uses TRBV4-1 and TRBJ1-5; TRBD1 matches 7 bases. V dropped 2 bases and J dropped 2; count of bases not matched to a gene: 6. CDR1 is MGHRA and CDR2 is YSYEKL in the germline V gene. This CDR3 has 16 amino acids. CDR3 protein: CASSQTEDRRNQPQHF. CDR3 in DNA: TGCGCCAGCAGCCAAACCGAGGACAGGCGCAATCAGCCCCAGCATTTT.

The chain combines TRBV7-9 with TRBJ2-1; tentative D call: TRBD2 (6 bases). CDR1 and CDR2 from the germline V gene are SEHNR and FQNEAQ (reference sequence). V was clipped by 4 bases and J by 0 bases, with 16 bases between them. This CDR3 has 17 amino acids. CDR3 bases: TGTGCCAGCAGCTCCCTCCGGGGGATGGGCTCCTACAATGAGCAGTTCTTC. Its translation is CASSSLRGMGSYNEQFF.

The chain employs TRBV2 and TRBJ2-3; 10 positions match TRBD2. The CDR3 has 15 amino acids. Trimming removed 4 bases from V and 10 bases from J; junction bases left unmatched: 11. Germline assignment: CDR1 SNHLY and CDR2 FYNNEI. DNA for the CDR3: TGTGCCAGCAGTGTAATTAGCGGGGGGATATTAGCGCAGTATTTT. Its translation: CASSVISGGILAQYF.

CDR3 protein: CASSPRTQGFNQPQHF. The DNA of the CDR3 is TGTGCCAGCAGTCCTCGGACGCAGGGGTTCAATCAGCCCCAGCATTTT. The gene calls are TRBV6-2 or TRBV6-3 and TRBJ1-5, with D perhaps TRBD1 (6 bases). This CDR3 region has 16 residues. Germline V gives CDR1 MNHEY, CDR2 SVGEGT. V shed 5 bases and J shed 3 bases, with 17 bases lying between them.